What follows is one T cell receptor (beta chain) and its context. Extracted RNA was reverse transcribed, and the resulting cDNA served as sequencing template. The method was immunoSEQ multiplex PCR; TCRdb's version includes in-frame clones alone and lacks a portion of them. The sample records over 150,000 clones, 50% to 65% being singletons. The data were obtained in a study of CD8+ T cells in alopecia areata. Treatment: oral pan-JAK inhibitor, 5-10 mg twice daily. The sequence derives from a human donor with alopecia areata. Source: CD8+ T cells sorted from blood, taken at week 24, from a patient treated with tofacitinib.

CDR3 sequence reads: CASSVEPGVVTDTQYF. CDR3 nucleotides: TGTGCCAGCAGCGTAGAACCAGGGGTTGTTACAGATACGCAGTATTTT. The V gene is TRBV9, the J gene TRBJ2-3; TRBD1 is a possible D gene (6 bases). Trimming removed 0 bases from V and 3 bases from J, with 14 bases in between. This CDR3 contains 16 residues. Germline CDR1 SGDLS, CDR2 YYNGEE.